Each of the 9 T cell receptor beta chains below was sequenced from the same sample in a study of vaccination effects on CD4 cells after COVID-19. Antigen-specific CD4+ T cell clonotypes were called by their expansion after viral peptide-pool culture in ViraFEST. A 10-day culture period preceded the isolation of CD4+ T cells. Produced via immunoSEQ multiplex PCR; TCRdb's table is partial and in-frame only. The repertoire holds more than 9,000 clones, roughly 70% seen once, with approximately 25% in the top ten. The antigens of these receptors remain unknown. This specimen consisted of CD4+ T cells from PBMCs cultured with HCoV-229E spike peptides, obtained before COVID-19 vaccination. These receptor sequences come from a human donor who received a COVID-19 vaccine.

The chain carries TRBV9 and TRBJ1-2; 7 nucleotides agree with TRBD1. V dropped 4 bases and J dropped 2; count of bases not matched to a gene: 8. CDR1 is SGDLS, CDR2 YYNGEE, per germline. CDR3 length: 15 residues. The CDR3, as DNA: TGTGCCAGCAGCTCCACCGGGACAGCAAACTATGGCTACACCTTC. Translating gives CASSSTGTANYGYTF. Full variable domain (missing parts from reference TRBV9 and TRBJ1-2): DSGVTQTPKHLITATGQRVTLRCSPRSGDLSVYWYQQSLDQGLQFLIQYYNGEERAKGNILERFSAQQFPDLHSELNLSSLELGDSALYFCASSSTGTANYGYTFGSGTRLTVV.

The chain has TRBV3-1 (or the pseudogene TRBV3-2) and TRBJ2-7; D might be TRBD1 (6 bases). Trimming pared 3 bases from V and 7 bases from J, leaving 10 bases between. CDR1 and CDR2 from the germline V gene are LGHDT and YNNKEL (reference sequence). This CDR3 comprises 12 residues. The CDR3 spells CASSQADREQYF. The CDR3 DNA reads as TGTGCCAGCAGCCAGGCCGACAGGGAGCAGTACTTC.

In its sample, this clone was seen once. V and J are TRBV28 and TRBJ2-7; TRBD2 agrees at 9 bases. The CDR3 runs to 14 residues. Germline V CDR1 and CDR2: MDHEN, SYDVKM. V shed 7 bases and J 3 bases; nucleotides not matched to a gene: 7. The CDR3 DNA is TGTGCCAGCAACGCCCTAGCGGGGTTCTACGAGCAGTACTTC. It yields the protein CASNALAGFYEQYF.

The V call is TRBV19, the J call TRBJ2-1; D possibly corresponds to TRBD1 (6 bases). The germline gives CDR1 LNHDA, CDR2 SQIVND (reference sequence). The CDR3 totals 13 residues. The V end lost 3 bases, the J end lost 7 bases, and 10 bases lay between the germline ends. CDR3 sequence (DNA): TGTGCCAGTAGTATTCACCAGGGGAATGAGCAGTTCTTC. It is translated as CASSIHQGNEQFF.

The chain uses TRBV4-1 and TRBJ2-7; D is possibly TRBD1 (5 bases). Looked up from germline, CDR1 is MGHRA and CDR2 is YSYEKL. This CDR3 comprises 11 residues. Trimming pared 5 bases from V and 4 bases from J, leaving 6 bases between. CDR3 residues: CASSRGYEQYF. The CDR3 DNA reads TGCGCCAGCAGCAGGGGATACGAGCAGTACTTC.

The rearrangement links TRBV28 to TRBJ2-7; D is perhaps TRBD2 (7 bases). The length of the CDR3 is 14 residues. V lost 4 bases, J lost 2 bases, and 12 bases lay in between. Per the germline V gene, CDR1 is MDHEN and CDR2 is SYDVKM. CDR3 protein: CASSWGGTPYEQYF. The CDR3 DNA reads TGTGCCAGCAGTTGGGGGGGGACACCCTACGAGCAGTACTTC.

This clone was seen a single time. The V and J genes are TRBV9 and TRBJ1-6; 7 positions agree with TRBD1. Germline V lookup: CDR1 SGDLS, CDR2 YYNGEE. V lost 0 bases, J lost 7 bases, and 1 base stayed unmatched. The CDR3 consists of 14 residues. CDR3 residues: CASSVARGNSPLHF. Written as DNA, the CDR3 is TGTGCCAGCAGCGTAGCCAGGGGGAATTCACCCCTCCACTTT.

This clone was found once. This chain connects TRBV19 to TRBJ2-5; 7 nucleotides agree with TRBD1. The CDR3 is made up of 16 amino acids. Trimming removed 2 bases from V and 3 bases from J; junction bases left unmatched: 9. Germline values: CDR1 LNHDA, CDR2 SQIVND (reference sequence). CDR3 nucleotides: TGTGCCAGTAGTATAACCAGGGACAGTGGGAAAGAGACCCAGTACTTC. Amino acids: CASSITRDSGKETQYF.

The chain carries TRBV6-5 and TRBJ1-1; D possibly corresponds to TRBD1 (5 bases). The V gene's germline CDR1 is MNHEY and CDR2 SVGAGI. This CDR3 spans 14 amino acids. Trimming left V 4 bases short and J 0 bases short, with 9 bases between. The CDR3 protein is CASSSPGLNTEAFF. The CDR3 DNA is TGTGCCAGCAGTTCTCCGGGACTGAACACTGAAGCTTTCTTT.